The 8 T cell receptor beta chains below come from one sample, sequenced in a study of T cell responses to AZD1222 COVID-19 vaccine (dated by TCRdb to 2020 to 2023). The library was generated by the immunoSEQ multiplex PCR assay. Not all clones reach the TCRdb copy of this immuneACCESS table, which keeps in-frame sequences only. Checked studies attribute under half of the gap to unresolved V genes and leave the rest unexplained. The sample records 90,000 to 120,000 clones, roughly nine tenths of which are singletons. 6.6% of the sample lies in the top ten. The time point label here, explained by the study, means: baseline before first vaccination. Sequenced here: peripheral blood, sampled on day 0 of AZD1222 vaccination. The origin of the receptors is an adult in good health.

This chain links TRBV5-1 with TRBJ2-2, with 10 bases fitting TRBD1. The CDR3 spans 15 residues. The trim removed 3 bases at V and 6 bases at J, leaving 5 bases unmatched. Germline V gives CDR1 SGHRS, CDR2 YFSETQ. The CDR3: CASSSGTGESGELFF. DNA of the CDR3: TGCGCCAGCAGCTCCGGGACAGGGGAATCCGGGGAGCTGTTTTTT.

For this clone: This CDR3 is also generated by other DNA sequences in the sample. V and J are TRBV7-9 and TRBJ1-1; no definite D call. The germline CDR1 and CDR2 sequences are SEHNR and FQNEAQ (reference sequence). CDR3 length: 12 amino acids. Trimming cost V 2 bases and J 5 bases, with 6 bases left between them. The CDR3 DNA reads TGTGCCAGCAGCTTAATCACTACTGAAGCTTTCTTT. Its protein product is CASSLITTEAFF. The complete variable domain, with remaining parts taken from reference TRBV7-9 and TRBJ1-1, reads DTGVSQNPRHKITKRGQNVTFRCDPISEHNRLYWYRQTLGQGPEFLTYFQNEAQLEKSRLLSDRFSAERPKGSFSTLEIQRTEQGDSAMYLCASSLITTEAFFGQGTRLTVV.

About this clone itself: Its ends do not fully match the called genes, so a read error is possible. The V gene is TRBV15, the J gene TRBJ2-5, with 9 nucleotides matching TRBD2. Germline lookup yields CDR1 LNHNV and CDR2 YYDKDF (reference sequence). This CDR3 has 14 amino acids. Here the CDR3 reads CATSRDSTSGLHHF. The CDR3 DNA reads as TGTGCCACCAGCAGAGATTCTACTAGCGGGCTCCACCACTTC.

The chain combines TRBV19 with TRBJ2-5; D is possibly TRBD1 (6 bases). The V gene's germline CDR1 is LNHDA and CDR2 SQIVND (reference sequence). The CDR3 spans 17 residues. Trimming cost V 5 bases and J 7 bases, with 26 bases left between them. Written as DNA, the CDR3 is TGTGCCAGTAGTCATAGAACGGCGGACAGACCCCATGGGACCCAGTACTTC. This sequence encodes CASSHRTADRPHGTQYF.

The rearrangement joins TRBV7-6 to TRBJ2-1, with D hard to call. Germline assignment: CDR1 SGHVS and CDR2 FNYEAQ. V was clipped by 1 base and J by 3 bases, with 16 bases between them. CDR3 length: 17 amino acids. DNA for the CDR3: TGTGCCAGCAGCTTAGAGGTTACTACCTCCGGCTACAATGAGCAGTTCTTC. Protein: CASSLEVTTSGYNEQFF.

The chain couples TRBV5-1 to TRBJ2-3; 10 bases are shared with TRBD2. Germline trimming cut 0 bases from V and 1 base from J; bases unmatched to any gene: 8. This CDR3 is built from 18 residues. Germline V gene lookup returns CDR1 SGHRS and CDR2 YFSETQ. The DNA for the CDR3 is TGCGCCAGCAGCTTGGCGGCTAGCGGGAGCCTAGGCACAGATACGCAGTATTTT. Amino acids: CASSLAASGSLGTDTQYF.

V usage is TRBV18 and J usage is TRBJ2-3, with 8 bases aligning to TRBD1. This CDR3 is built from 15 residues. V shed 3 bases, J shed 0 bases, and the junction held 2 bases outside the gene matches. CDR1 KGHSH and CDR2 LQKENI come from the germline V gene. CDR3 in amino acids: CASSPGQGSTDTQYF. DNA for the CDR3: TGTGCCAGCTCACCCGGACAGGGTAGCACAGATACGCAGTATTTT. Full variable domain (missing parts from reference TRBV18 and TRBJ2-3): NAGVMQNPRHLVRRRGQEARLRCSPMKGHSHVYWYRQLPEEGLKFMVYLQKENIIDESGMPKERFSAEFPKEGPSILRIQQVVRGDSAAYFCASSPGQGSTDTQYFGPGTRLTVL.

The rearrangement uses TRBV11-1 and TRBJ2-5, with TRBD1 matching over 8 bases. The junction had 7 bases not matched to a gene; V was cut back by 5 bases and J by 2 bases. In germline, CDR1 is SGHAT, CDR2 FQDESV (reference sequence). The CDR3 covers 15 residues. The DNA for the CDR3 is TGTGCCAGCAGCGGAGGACAGGGAACGCAAGAGACCCAGTACTTC. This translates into CASSGGQGTQETQYF.